The 26 T cell receptor beta chains presented below share a single source sample, sequenced in a study of cytomegalovirus exposure and HLA in healthy donors (dated by TCRdb to 2016 to 2017). Library preparation was by the immunoSEQ multiplex PCR assay. For the multiplex PCR, a mixture combining 60 forward primers for TCR Vbeta segments and 13 reverse primers for TCR Jbeta segments was used. TCRdb mirrors the immuneACCESS table, restricted to in-frame sequences. Some clones are absent from its copies; in checked studies, under half trace to an unresolved V gene, and the reason for the others is unknown. The sample table contains approximately 130,000 clones; only one count was recorded for over 70% of them. Around 1.3% of the sample rests with the top ten. Sequencing was carried out using PBMCs. These receptors all come from a middle-aged woman in good health and CMV-seronegative.

The chain employs TRBV6-1 and TRBJ1-2; perhaps TRBD1 as D (6 bases). This CDR3 has 17 residues. V lost 4 bases, J lost 5 bases, and 23 bases lay in between. Germline-derived CDR1 and CDR2 are MNHNS and SASEGT. Here the CDR3 reads CASSGVQTGGGAYGYTF. CDR3 DNA: TGTGCCAGCAGTGGAGTTCAGACAGGCGGGGGGGCTTATGGCTACACCTTC.

V is TRBV6-5 and J is TRBJ1-2, with D possibly matching TRBD1 (6 bases). V was pared by 1 base and J by 7 bases, with 13 bases between. This CDR3 is 14 amino acids long. Germline V CDR1 and CDR2: MNHEY, SVGAGI. The CDR3 DNA is TGTGCCAGCAGTTACTTTAGGGGAGGGGGTGGCTACACCTTC. It is translated as CASSYFRGGGGYTF.

This sequence joins TRBV15 and TRBJ1-5; D unclear. Trimming took off 0 bases at V and 3 bases at J, with 6 bases between the two ends. The CDR3 consists of 14 residues. Germline CDR1 and CDR2: LNHNV and YYDKDF (reference sequence). The CDR3 nucleotides are TGTGCCACCAGCAGAGACGGTAACAATCAGCCCCAGCATTTT. Translated: CATSRDGNNQPQHF.

The V gene is TRBV5-4, the J gene TRBJ2-5; TRBD2 matches 8 bases. The end of the DNA fits TRBJ2-7 better, so the J call may be wrong. The germline gives CDR1 SGHNT, CDR2 YYREEE (reference sequence). The length of the CDR3 is 15 residues. The CDR3 sequence is CASSLQRGSSYEQYF. The CDR3 bases are TGTGCCAGCAGCTTACAGCGGGGGAGCTCCTACGAGCAGTACTTC.

V is TRBV9 and J is TRBJ2-3, with a possible D match to TRBD2 (7 bases). The germline gives CDR1 SGDLS, CDR2 YYNGEE. V lost 4 bases to trimming and J lost 4 bases, with 19 bases between them. The CDR3 has 16 residues. The CDR3 nucleotides are TGTGCCAGCAGCTCCCGTGTGTCCGGGGGGCCAGATACGCAGTATTTT. Its translation: CASSSRVSGGPDTQYF.

This clone was found a few times. The sample contains more than one DNA sequence encoding this CDR3. The chain combines TRBV7-9 with TRBJ2-3, with D perhaps matching TRBD2 (6 bases). Germline V gene data show CDR1 as SEHNR and CDR2 as FQNEAQ (reference sequence). Trimming removed 3 bases from V and 0 bases from J, with 10 bases in between. The CDR3 contains 15 residues. CDR3 protein: CASSFSGGSTDTQYF. DNA for the CDR3: TGTGCCAGCAGCTTTTCCGGGGGAAGCACAGATACGCAGTATTTT. Full variable domain (outside the CDR3, taken from reference TRBV7-9 and TRBJ2-3): DTGVSQNPRHKITKRGQNVTFRCDPISEHNRLYWYRQTLGQGPEFLTYFQNEAQLEKSRLLSDRFSAERPKGSFSTLEIQRTEQGDSAMYLCASSFSGGSTDTQYFGPGTRLTVL.

This clone was seen a handful of times. This chain connects TRBV6-1 to TRBJ2-7; 9 nucleotides line up with TRBD1. The CDR3 has 15 amino acids. Germline V lookup: CDR1 MNHNS, CDR2 SASEGT. V was pared by 4 bases and J by 0 bases, with 4 bases of the junction left unmatched. CDR3 sequence reads: CASSAVTGGSYEQYF. DNA for the CDR3: TGTGCCAGCAGTGCAGTGACAGGGGGCTCCTACGAGCAGTACTTC.

J is TRBJ2-5 and V is TRBV7-6, with 7 bases fitting TRBD2. V shed 2 bases, J shed 3 bases, and the junction held 6 bases outside the gene matches. The CDR3 is 15 amino acids. The germline V gene encodes CDR1 SGHVS and CDR2 FNYEAQ. CDR3 in DNA: TGTGCCAGCAGCTTAAGGTTGGGGACTAAAGAGACCCAGTACTTC. As protein: CASSLRLGTKETQYF.

The chain is built from TRBV7-3 and TRBJ1-2; D ambiguous. V shed 0 bases and J shed 6 bases, with 14 bases lying between them. Germline CDR1 SGHTA, CDR2 FQGTGA. The CDR3 covers 15 residues. The CDR3 is CASSLTADPDHGYTF. The CDR3 bases are TGTGCCAGCAGCTTAACGGCGGATCCAGATCATGGCTACACCTTC.

The CDR3 DNA sequence: TGTGCCAGCAGCTTAGGCGAGACAGGCCGGATGCATTTT. This sequence encodes CASSLGETGRMHF. The V and J genes are TRBV7-8 and TRBJ1-5, with a possible D match to TRBD1 (6 bases). The V end was cut by 1 base, the J end by 15 bases, with 16 bases between. The CDR3 spans 13 residues. CDR1 and CDR2 (germline): SGHVS, FQNEAQ.

V gene TRBV11-3 combines with J gene TRBJ1-3; weak D call: TRBD1 (5 bases). Germline CDR1 SGHNT, CDR2 YENEEA. Trimming pared 4 bases from V and 2 bases from J, leaving 12 bases between. The CDR3 covers 15 residues. CDR3 residues: CASSSSGLAGNTIYF. The DNA for the CDR3 is TGTGCCAGCAGCTCATCAGGGTTAGCTGGAAACACCATATATTTT.

The chain has TRBV30 and TRBJ1-6; possibly TRBD1 for D (6 bases). Trimming left V 8 bases short and J 4 bases short, with 12 bases between. Per the germline V gene, CDR1 is GTSNPN and CDR2 is SVGIG (reference sequence). This CDR3 spans 13 amino acids. This CDR3 reads CARGAGYNSPLHF. In nucleotides, the CDR3 is TGTGCCCGGGGGGCCGGGTATAATTCACCCCTCCACTTT.

This clone was detected only once. The genes are TRBV7-3 and TRBJ2-1, with 10 bases identical to TRBD1. Unmatched junction bases numbered 6, after V lost 5 bases and J lost 5 bases. Germline V gene lookup returns CDR1 SGHTA and CDR2 FQGTGA. There are 15 residues in the CDR3. In DNA form, the CDR3 reads TGTGCCAGCAGCAACCGGGACAGGGGAAACAATGAGCAGTTCTTC. As protein: CASSNRDRGNNEQFF.

The gene calls are TRBV5-1 and TRBJ1-4; tentative D call: TRBD1 (6 bases). The CDR3 runs 15 residues. The germline V gene has CDR1 SGHRS and CDR2 YFSETQ. The germline V and J ends were trimmed by 2 bases and 7 bases, with 15 bases remaining between them. Here the CDR3 reads CASSLQGAGGEKLFF. The CDR3 DNA is TGCGCCAGCAGCTTACAGGGTGCTGGCGGTGAAAAACTGTTTTTT.

CDR3 region: CASSFIRDSYGYTF. CDR3 in DNA: TGCGCCAGCAGCTTTATCCGGGACTCCTATGGCTACACCTTC. The V and J genes are TRBV5-1 and TRBJ1-2; D perhaps matches TRBD1 (5 bases). The CDR3 loop spans 14 amino acids. With 2 bases removed from V and 4 bases from J, the gap between germline ends came to 12 bases. Germline V gene sequence: CDR1 SGHRS, CDR2 YFSETQ.

In nucleotides, the CDR3 is TGTGCCAGCAGTCGAGGACATACCTATAATTCACCCCTCCACTTT. Its protein is CASSRGHTYNSPLHF. The chain recombines TRBV28 with TRBJ1-6; weak D call: TRBD1 (5 bases). This CDR3 is built from 15 residues. V was shortened by 5 bases and J by 2 bases, with 10 bases between the two germline ends. Germline V gene lookup returns CDR1 MDHEN and CDR2 SYDVKM.

The genes are TRBV15 and TRBJ2-1, with 9 bases matching TRBD1. The germline V gene encodes CDR1 LNHNV and CDR2 YYDKDF (reference sequence). The CDR3 sequence is 17 residues long. With 1 base clipped from V and 7 bases from J, the junction kept 11 bases outside the gene matches. CDR3 amino acids: CATSRGPGQGFRNEQFF. CDR3 sequence (DNA): TGTGCCACCAGCAGAGGTCCGGGACAGGGATTTCGTAATGAGCAGTTCTTC.

The J gene is TRBJ2-3, the V gene TRBV5-4; D might be TRBD1 (5 bases). Deletions cut 1 base from V and 4 bases from J, with 13 bases between. The CDR3 totals 15 residues. CDR1 and CDR2 from the germline V gene are SGHNT and YYREEE (reference sequence). CDR3 sequence reads: CASSLKGDGADTQYF. The CDR3 DNA reads as TGTGCCAGCAGCTTGAAAGGGGATGGGGCAGATACGCAGTATTTT. Full variable domain (outside the CDR3, taken from reference TRBV5-4 and TRBJ2-3): ETGVTQSPTHLIKTRGQQVTLRCSSQSGHNTVSWYQQALGQGPQFIFQYYREEENGRGNFPPRFSGLQFPNYSSELNVNALELDDSALYLCASSLKGDGADTQYFGPGTRLTVL.

This chain connects TRBV7-6 to TRBJ1-1; 8 positions match TRBD1. V dropped 5 bases and J dropped 0; count of bases not matched to a gene: 5. CDR1 is SGHVS and CDR2 is FNYEAQ in the germline V gene. This CDR3 has 15 amino acids. DNA of the CDR3: TGTGCCAGCAGCCTTTTGGGACAGGTGAACACTGAAGCTTTCTTT. This gives the protein CASSLLGQVNTEAFF.

The rearrangement uses TRBV19 and TRBJ2-2, with D tentatively TRBD1 (5 bases). The V end lost 5 bases, the J end lost 6 bases, and 13 bases lay between the germline ends. The CDR3 extends over 14 amino acids. CDR1 is LNHDA and CDR2 is SQIVND in the germline V gene (reference sequence). As DNA, the CDR3 is TGTGCCAGTAGTTTGAATTGGGGCCCCGGGGAGCTGTTTTTT. This sequence encodes CASSLNWGPGELFF. Drawing the rest from reference TRBV19 and TRBJ2-2, the complete variable domain is DGGITQSPKYLFRKEGQNVTLSCEQNLNHDAMYWYRQDPGQGLRLIYYSQIVNDFQKGDIAEGYSVSREKKESFPLTVTSAQKNPTAFYLCASSLNWGPGELFFGEGSRLTVL.

The chain uses TRBV10-3 and TRBJ1-1, with D hard to call. Germline CDR1 and CDR2: ENHRY and SYGVKD. The CDR3 spans 13 residues. Deletions cut 2 bases from V and 6 bases from J, with 10 bases between. This CDR3 is CAISEETAAEAFF. In DNA form, the CDR3 reads TGTGCCATCAGTGAGGAGACCGCGGCTGAAGCTTTCTTT.

This clone was seen only a few times. This sequence joins TRBV10-3 and TRBJ1-1; TRBD1 matches at 10 bases. The CDR3 consists of 15 residues. The J segment lost 5 bases and the V segment lost 7 bases, leaving 10 bases of the junction unmatched. The germline V gene has CDR1 ENHRY and CDR2 SYGVKD. CDR3 sequence: CAIKPGQGLRTEAFF. CDR3 nucleotide sequence: TGTGCCATCAAGCCGGGACAGGGGTTAAGAACTGAAGCTTTCTTT.

The chain links TRBV29-1 to TRBJ2-5; D is possibly TRBD1 (6 bases). This CDR3 has 13 amino acids. In germline, CDR1 is SQVTM, CDR2 ANQGSEA. V was pared by 4 bases and J by 4 bases, with 13 bases between. CDR3 sequence: CSVGRGKGETQYF. CDR3 coding DNA: TGCAGCGTTGGAAGGGGGAAGGGAGAGACCCAGTACTTC. Full variable domain (outside the CDR3, taken from reference TRBV29-1 and TRBJ2-5): SAVISQKPSRDICQRGTSLTIQCQVDSQVTMMFWYRQQPGQSLTLIATANQGSEATYESGFVIDKFPISRPNLTFSTLTVSNMSPEDSSIYLCSVGRGKGETQYFGPGTRLLVL.

The chain uses TRBV13 and TRBJ2-1, with TRBD2 as a possible D gene (5 bases). The germline gives CDR1 PRHDT, CDR2 FYEKMQ (reference sequence). The CDR3 spans 16 residues. V gave up 1 base and J gave up 0 bases, with 10 bases separating them. This CDR3 reads CASSLETEGSYNEQFF. The CDR3 DNA reads TGTGCCAGCAGCTTAGAAACAGAGGGCTCCTACAATGAGCAGTTCTTC. The full variable domain, completed using reference TRBV13 and TRBJ2-1, is AAGVIQSPRHLIKEKRETATLKCYPIPRHDTVYWYQQGPGQDPQFLISFYEKMQSDKGSIPDRFSAQQFSDYHSELNMSSLELGDSALYFCASSLETEGSYNEQFFGPGTRLTVL.

Only a few counts were recorded for this clone. The V gene is TRBV5-4, the J gene TRBJ2-7, with TRBD1 as a possible D gene (7 bases). This CDR3 spans 11 amino acids. Per germline, CDR1 SGHNT and CDR2 YYREEE (reference sequence). V shed 7 bases and J shed 11 bases, with 16 bases lying between them. The DNA of the CDR3 is TGTGCCAGCGGGGGGCCGACAGGGAAGTACTTC. This codes for CASGGPTGKYF.

The V and J genes are TRBV4-3 and TRBJ1-6; no clear D. The ends were cut back, 1 base at V and 4 bases at J, with 5 bases in the middle. CDR3 size: 14 residues. CDR1 and CDR2 (germline): LGHNA, YSLEER. The CDR3, as DNA: TGCGCCAGCAGCCAAGGTCCATATAATTCACCCCTCCACTTT. Protein: CASSQGPYNSPLHF.